In this sample, the clone carrying this T cell receptor (beta chain) turned up a few times. The antigen remains unidentified. These data come from a study of CD8+ T cells in alopecia areata. Study-wide points: Clonality in lesional scalp, especially alopecia totalis/universalis, exceeded that of normal scalp.

cDNA prepared by RNA extraction and subsequent reverse transcription served as the template for sequencing. Some clones are missing from TCRdb's copy, which holds only in-frame ones; the method was immunoSEQ multiplex PCR. The sample consists of 140,000 to 150,000 clones, roughly half of them appearing once. The CDR3 loop spans 14 amino acids. V was clipped by 3 bases and J by 5 bases, with 13 bases between them. The germline CDR1 and CDR2 sequences are KGHSH and LQKENI. Sample: CD4+ T cells sorted from blood, taken at week 0. This clonotype was sampled from a human donor with alopecia areata. This rearrangement joins TRBV18 to TRBJ1-1; a weak D match, TRBD1 (5 bases). CDR3 in DNA: TGTGCCAGCTCACCGGACAAGCCCCTTACTGAAGCTTTCTTT. It yields the protein CASSPDKPLTEAFF. Using reference TRBV18 and TRBJ1-1 for the parts outside the CDR3, the full variable domain is NAGVMQNPRHLVRRRGQEARLRCSPMKGHSHVYWYRQLPEEGLKFMVYLQKENIIDESGMPKERFSAEFPKEGPSILRIQQVVRGDSAAYFCASSPDKPLTEAFFGQGTRLTVV.